This record concerns one T cell receptor (beta chain) sequence. What it binds is not known. This sample was taken from a study of early stage breast cancer tumors. General observations from the study: Comparing each tissue with blood distinguished tumor from normal in about 90% of the 16 patients. Compared with adjacent normal breast tissue, tumors showed 2 to 3-fold greater T cell density and higher clonality.

Generated by immunoSEQ multiplex PCR, the TCRdb table keeps only in-frame clones and is missing some. Here the sample spans about 6,500 clones, about three fifths being singletons. V lost 1 base and J 7 bases, leaving 10 bases between the germline ends. In germline, CDR1 is SGHTA, CDR2 FQGNSA. The CDR3 is 13 amino acids. Sequencing was carried out using normal breast tissue next to the tumor. This chain uses TRBV7-2 with TRBJ1-1, with no clear D. The receptor was isolated from a person aged 45-60 years with breast cancer. The DNA of the CDR3 is TGTGCCAGCAGCTTAGGGGGAAAAGGTGAAGCTTTCTTT. It translates to CASSLGGKGEAFF.